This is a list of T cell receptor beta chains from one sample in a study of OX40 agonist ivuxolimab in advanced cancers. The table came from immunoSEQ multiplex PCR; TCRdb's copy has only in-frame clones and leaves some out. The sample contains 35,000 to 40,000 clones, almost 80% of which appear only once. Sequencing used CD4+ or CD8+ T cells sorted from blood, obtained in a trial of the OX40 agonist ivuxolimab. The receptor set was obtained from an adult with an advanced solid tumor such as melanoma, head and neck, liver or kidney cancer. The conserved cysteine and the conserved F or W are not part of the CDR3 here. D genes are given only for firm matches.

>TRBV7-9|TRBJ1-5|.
ASSPDGYSNQPQH
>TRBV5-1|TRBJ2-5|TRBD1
ASTLGTGGETQY
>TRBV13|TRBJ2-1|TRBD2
ASSYRLAGDWSSYNEQF
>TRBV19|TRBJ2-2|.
ASSITHAGELF
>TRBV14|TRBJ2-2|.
ASSQVLAGELF
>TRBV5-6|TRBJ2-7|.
ASSLDPPFEQY
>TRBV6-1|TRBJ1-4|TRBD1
ASSARDSGNEKLF
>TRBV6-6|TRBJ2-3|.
ASSYAGFISDTQY
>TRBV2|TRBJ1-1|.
ASSDLNTEAF
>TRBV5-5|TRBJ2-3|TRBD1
ASSPLGQGTDTQY
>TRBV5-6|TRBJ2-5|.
ASSPPRLAGETQY
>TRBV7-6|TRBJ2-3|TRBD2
ASSRGGGTDTQY
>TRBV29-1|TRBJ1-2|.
SVRSGTEYGYT
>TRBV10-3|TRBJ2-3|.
AIRIGGVPDTQY
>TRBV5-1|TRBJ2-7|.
ASSLEGITYEQY
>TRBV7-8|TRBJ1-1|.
ASSLGENTEAF
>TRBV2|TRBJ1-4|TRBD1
ASSERGQGAFGNEKLF
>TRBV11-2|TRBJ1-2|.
ASNLRESDYGYT
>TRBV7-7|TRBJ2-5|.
ASSPADRETQY
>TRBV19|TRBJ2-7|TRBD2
ASSIASAASGGSYEQY
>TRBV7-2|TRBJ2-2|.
ASSLGTNTGELF
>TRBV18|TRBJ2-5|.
ASSPYQETQY
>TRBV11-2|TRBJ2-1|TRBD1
ASSLGLWDSSTNEQF
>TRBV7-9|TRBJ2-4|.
ASSLPGAGKNIQY
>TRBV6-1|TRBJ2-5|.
ASSKETQY
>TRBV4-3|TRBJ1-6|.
ASSQDRGSPRSPLH
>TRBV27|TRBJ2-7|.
ASSGGNSYEQY
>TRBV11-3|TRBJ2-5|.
ASSLGATSNGETQY
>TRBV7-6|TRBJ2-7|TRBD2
ASSFLSGKVDEQY
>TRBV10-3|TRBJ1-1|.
AISESEVGTEAF
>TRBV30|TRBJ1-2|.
AWSLANYGYT
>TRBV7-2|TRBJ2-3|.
ASSGQGPDTQY
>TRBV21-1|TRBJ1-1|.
ASSKTLGTEAF
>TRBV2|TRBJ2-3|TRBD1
ASSARQGPDTQY
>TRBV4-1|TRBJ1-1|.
ASSQLAMNTEAF
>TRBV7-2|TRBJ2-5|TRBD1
ASSVRTGIFQETQY
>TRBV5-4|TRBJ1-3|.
ASSFTADSGNTIY
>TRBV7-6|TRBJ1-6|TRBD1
ASSSWTGELNSPLH
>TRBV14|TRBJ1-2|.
ASSHTLHYGANYGYT
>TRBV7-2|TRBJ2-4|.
ASSPLAKNIQY
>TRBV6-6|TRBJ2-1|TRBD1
ASRGQGPYNEQF
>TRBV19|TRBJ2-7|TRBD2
ASSIATSGAYEQY
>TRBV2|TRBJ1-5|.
ASSKDIQPQH
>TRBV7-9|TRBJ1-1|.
ASSQGRDEAF
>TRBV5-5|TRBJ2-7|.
ASSPPDSYEQY
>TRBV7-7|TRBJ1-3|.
ASSLRGFENTIY
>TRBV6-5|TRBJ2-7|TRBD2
ASSYVAGGPYEQY
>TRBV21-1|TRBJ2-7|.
ASSKLTGGTQRAYEQY
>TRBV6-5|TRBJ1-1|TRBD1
ASSKTGTNTEAF
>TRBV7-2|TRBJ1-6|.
ASSSNNSPLH
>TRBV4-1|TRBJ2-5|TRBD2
ASSLGLAGETQY
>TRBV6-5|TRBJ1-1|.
ASAGRTEAF
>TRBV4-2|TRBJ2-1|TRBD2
ASTGGGLAEKGAYNEQF
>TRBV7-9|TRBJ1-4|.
ASSGPFGTGTNEKLF